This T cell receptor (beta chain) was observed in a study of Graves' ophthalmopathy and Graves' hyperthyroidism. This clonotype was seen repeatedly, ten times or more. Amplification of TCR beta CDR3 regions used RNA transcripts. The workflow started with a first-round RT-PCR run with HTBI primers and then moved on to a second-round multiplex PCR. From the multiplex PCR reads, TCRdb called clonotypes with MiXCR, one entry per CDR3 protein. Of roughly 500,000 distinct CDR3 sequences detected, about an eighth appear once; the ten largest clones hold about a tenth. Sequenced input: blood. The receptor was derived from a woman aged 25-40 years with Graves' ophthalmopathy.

CDR3 protein: CASSESGGVGQETQYF. The CDR3 bases are TGCGCCAGCAGTGAGTCAGGGGGAGTAGGGCAAGAGACCCAGTACTTC. The chain combines TRBV10-1 with TRBJ2-5; perhaps TRBD1 as D (6 bases). The CDR3 spans 16 residues. Trimming shortened V by 0 bases and J by 2 bases, and 13 bases separated the two germline ends. Germline V gene sequence: CDR1 WNHNN, CDR2 SYGVQD (reference sequence).